The 26 T cell receptor beta chains below all came from one sample that was sequenced in a study of shared clonotypes between healthy human individuals. The protocol was immunoSEQ multiplex PCR, while the TCRdb copy is restricted to in-frame clones and leaves out a portion. The sample includes about 2.4 million clones, 93% of them seen just once. Sequenced material: naive CD4+ T cells from PBMCs. Subset reported: CD45RA+ positively selected. These receptors originate from a man between 18 and 29 years old in good health. Some clones in this sample may be carry-over from other donors' samples.

This clone appeared once. This sequence joins TRBV7-2 and TRBJ2-1; D unresolved. Trimming left V 4 bases short and J 0 bases short, with 10 bases between. Germline assignment: CDR1 SGHTA and CDR2 FQGNSA. The CDR3 totals 15 residues. CDR3 protein: CASSSQGFSYNEQFF. CDR3 nucleotides: TGTGCCAGCAGCTCCCAAGGTTTCTCCTACAATGAGCAGTTCTTC.

This clone occurred once. The J gene is TRBJ2-7, the V gene TRBV2; tentatively, D is TRBD1 (5 bases). Germline-derived CDR1 and CDR2 are SNHLY and FYNNEI. This CDR3 contains 15 residues. V dropped 7 bases and J dropped 4 bases, with 20 bases sitting between them. CDR3 coding DNA: TGTGCCAGCAACCCCCGGTCCCAGGGTCGTTACGAGCAGTACTTC. This codes for CASNPRSQGRYEQYF.

Comments on this clone: The same CDR3 is also encoded by other DNA sequences in this sample. The CDR3 coding sequence is TGCGCCAGCAGCCAAGATTCCGGGACCTATGGCTACACCTTC. Residues: CASSQDSGTYGYTF. This chain uses TRBV4-3 with TRBJ1-2; TRBD1 is a possible D gene (5 bases). Trimming took 0 bases from V and 4 from J, leaving 9 bases between them. The CDR3 loop spans 14 amino acids. CDR1 is LGHNA and CDR2 is YSLEER in the germline V gene.

This clone was observed a handful of times. The genes are TRBV7-9 and TRBJ2-5; a weak D match, TRBD2 (6 bases). The CDR3 has 15 residues. The germline V and J ends were trimmed by 7 bases and 4 bases, with 19 bases remaining between them. Germline V lookup: CDR1 SEHNR, CDR2 FQNEAQ (reference sequence). The CDR3 DNA reads as TGTGCCAGCACCCGAAGGGACGGGAGAGCAGAGACCCAGTACTTC. This codes for CASTRRDGRAETQYF.

CDR3 region: CASRGAGTPDYEQYF. The CDR3 region has the DNA TGTGCCAGTAGGGGGGCGGGGACTCCTGACTACGAGCAGTACTTC. The rearrangement uses TRBV19 and TRBJ2-7; D is tentatively TRBD1 or TRBD2 (6 bases each). The CDR3 extends over 15 amino acids. V dropped 6 bases and J dropped 3 bases, with 18 bases sitting between them. Per germline, CDR1 LNHDA and CDR2 SQIVND (reference sequence).

The chain couples TRBV7-2 to TRBJ2-7; D remains unclear. CDR3 size: 10 residues. Trimming pared 11 bases from V and 2 bases from J, leaving 7 bases between. Germline values: CDR1 SGHTA, CDR2 FQGNSA. CDR3 loop: CAPWPYEQYF. For the CDR3, the DNA is TGTGCCCCTTGGCCCTACGAGCAGTACTTC.

The chain has TRBV5-1 and TRBJ2-1; either TRBD1 or TRBD2 may fit D (6 bases each). CDR3 length: 17 residues. The germline V gene encodes CDR1 SGHRS and CDR2 YFSETQ. V lost 4 bases and J lost 0, with 17 bases in between. CDR3: CASSHALGGSSYNEQFF. The CDR3 coding sequence is TGCGCCAGCAGCCACGCCTTAGGGGGGAGCTCCTACAATGAGCAGTTCTTC.

The rearrangement links TRBV28 to TRBJ1-1; D possibly corresponds to TRBD1 (5 bases). CDR3 length: 21 residues. Germline CDR1 is MDHEN and CDR2 is SYDVKM. With 0 bases removed from V and 1 base from J, the gap between germline ends came to 27 bases. CDR3 sequence reads: CASSLWGVSRSFVIKNTEAFF. CDR3 DNA sequence: TGTGCCAGCAGTTTATGGGGGGTTTCGAGGAGTTTCGTCATCAAGAACACTGAAGCTTTCTTT.

The chain is built from TRBV28 and TRBJ1-2; D remains ambiguous. CDR3 size: 13 residues. V lost 7 bases to trimming and J lost 4 bases, with 13 bases between them. In germline, CDR1 is MDHEN, CDR2 SYDVKM. The CDR3 region has the DNA TGTGCCAGCAACGGTCCGCCCCGCTATGGCTACACCTTC. Amino acid sequence: CASNGPPRYGYTF.

The chain employs TRBV5-1 and TRBJ2-3; TRBD1 might be the D (5 bases). CDR1 and CDR2 from the germline V gene are SGHRS and YFSETQ. V was clipped by 2 bases and J by 4 bases, with 14 bases between them. The CDR3 is 15 residues long. CDR3 DNA sequence: TGCGCCAGCAGCTTTATCCAGGGTGGAGCAGATACGCAGTATTTT. It translates to CASSFIQGGADTQYF.

About this clone itself: One end of the junction does not line up with germline, which may come from a read error. CDR3 DNA sequence: TGTGCCAGCAGTTCCACAAACTCTGGCTACACCTTC. It codes for CASSSTNSGYTF. This chain connects TRBV28 to TRBJ1-2; the D is unclear. CDR3 length: 12 amino acids. In germline, CDR1 is MDHEN, CDR2 SYDVKM.

This clone was observed once. The chain is built from TRBV10-3 and TRBJ2-5; D perhaps matches TRBD2 (6 bases). The germline V gene has CDR1 ENHRY and CDR2 SYGVKD. The CDR3 length is 14 residues. The V end lost 4 bases, the J end lost 4 bases, and 13 bases lay between the germline ends. CDR3 in amino acids: CAISGNVGGETQYF. Written as DNA, the CDR3 is TGTGCCATCAGTGGCAACGTGGGGGGAGAGACCCAGTACTTC.

The DNA for the CDR3 is TGTGCCAGCAGGACTATTTACAGGGTTGCCGGGGAGCTGTTTTTT. Protein: CASRTIYRVAGELFF. This chain uses TRBV11-2 with TRBJ2-2; possible D gene TRBD1, 6 bases. V was clipped by 6 bases and J by 6 bases, with 17 bases between them. Germline-derived CDR1 and CDR2 are SGHAT and FQNNGV. The CDR3 extends over 15 amino acids.

In the case of this clone: The sample has other DNA sequences that encode this CDR3 too. The chain joins TRBV7-2 to TRBJ2-3; possible D gene TRBD2, 6 bases. This CDR3 comprises 14 residues. Looked up from germline, CDR1 is SGHTA and CDR2 is FQGNSA. Trimming shortened V by 5 bases and J by 4 bases, and 13 bases separated the two germline ends. CDR3 sequence (DNA): TGTGCCAGCAGCCCCCGGCGGGGCGCAGATACGCAGTATTTT. It yields the protein CASSPRRGADTQYF.

The V call is TRBV5-6, the J call TRBJ2-7; 8 bases map to TRBD2. Germline V gene data show CDR1 as SGHDT and CDR2 as YYEEEE. This CDR3 has 15 amino acids. Trimming at V came to 0 bases and at J to 5 bases, leaving 7 bases not matched to a gene. The CDR3 DNA sequence: TGTGCCAGCAGCTTGGAGGGGACTAGTGTGGACGAGCAGTACTTC. Its protein is CASSLEGTSVDEQYF. The entire variable domain, with the rest obtained from reference TRBV5-6 and TRBJ2-7, is as follows: DAGVTQSPTHLIKTRGQQVTLRCSPKSGHDTVSWYQQALGQGPQFIFQYYEEEERQRGNFPDRFSGHQFPNYSSELNVNALLLGDSALYLCASSLEGTSVDEQYFGPGTRLTVT.

The chain couples TRBV19 to TRBJ1-1, with 8 nucleotides matching TRBD1. CDR3 length: 14 amino acids. The germline V gene encodes CDR1 LNHDA and CDR2 SQIVND (reference sequence). V shed 7 bases and J 5 bases; nucleotides not matched to a gene: 9. The CDR3 DNA reads as TGTGCCAGTACCCCCCGGACAGGGACGACTGAAGCTTTCTTT. It is translated as CASTPRTGTTEAFF.

The chain recombines TRBV27 with TRBJ2-7; 8 positions match TRBD2. The CDR3 loop spans 14 amino acids. The V and J ends lost 8 bases and 6 bases, in that order; junction bases with no gene match: 12. Germline assignment: CDR1 MNHEY and CDR2 SMNVEV (reference sequence). CDR3 protein: CASGPGGVFSEQYF. DNA for the CDR3: TGTGCCAGCGGCCCGGGGGGGGTATTTTCCGAGCAGTACTTC.

Note on this clone: Distinct nucleotide sequences in the sample also encode this CDR3. V and J are TRBV5-1 and TRBJ2-3; weak D call: TRBD1 (5 bases). Germline loops: CDR1 SGHRS, CDR2 YFSETQ. CDR3 length equals 14 residues. V lost 0 bases and J 2 bases, leaving 7 bases between the germline ends. CDR3 region: CASSLGGLTDTQYF. The CDR3 bases are TGCGCCAGCAGCTTGGGGGGCCTCACAGATACGCAGTATTTT.

The chain uses TRBV7-3 and TRBJ2-3; unclear D gene. Germline V CDR1 and CDR2: SGHTA, FQGTGA. This CDR3 is 14 amino acids long. Trimming took 2 bases from V and 13 from J, leaving 19 bases between them. The CDR3 region is CASSLLRRAYQEYF. The CDR3 DNA reads as TGTGCCAGCAGCTTATTGCGTCGGGCTTATCAGGAGTATTTT.

With respect to this clone: Other DNA sequences in the same sample also yield this CDR3. The chain recombines TRBV11-2 with TRBJ2-7; D unresolved. This CDR3 has 13 amino acids. The germline V and J ends were trimmed by 0 bases and 3 bases, with 6 bases remaining between them. Germline assignment: CDR1 SGHAT and CDR2 FQNNGV. CDR3 sequence (DNA): TGTGCCAGCAGCTTAGATCGCGTCTACGAGCAGTACTTC. It specifies CASSLDRVYEQYF.

The chain carries TRBV9 and TRBJ1-3; D might be TRBD1 (5 bases). V lost 0 bases, J lost 2 bases, and 15 bases lay in between. CDR3 length: 17 amino acids. Germline V gives CDR1 SGDLS, CDR2 YYNGEE. DNA of the CDR3: TGTGCCAGCAGCGTAGGCGAGGAGGGGTTTCCTGGAAACACCATATATTTT. Amino acids: CASSVGEEGFPGNTIYF. Supplemented by reference TRBV9 and TRBJ1-3, the full variable domain reads DSGVTQTPKHLITATGQRVTLRCSPRSGDLSVYWYQQSLDQGLQFLIQYYNGEERAKGNILERFSAQQFPDLHSELNLSSLELGDSALYFCASSVGEEGFPGNTIYFGEGSWLTVV.

V is TRBV7-2 and J is TRBJ2-5; 12 nucleotides align to TRBD2. The CDR3 length is 15 residues. The junction had 6 bases not matched to a gene; V was cut back by 5 bases and J by 5 bases. Germline-derived CDR1 and CDR2 are SGHTA and FQGNSA. The CDR3 region is CASSPTSGSWETQYF. DNA of the CDR3: TGTGCCAGCAGCCCGACTAGCGGGAGTTGGGAGACCCAGTACTTC.

CDR3 sequence reads: CASSVTSDTQYF. CDR3 nucleotide sequence: TGTGCCAGCAGCGTAACGTCAGATACGCAGTATTTT. V is TRBV5-6 and J is TRBJ2-3; no firm D call. The CDR3 extends over 12 amino acids. The germline V gene encodes CDR1 SGHDT and CDR2 YYEEEE. The V end was cut by 4 bases, the J end by 4 bases, with 7 bases between.

This chain connects TRBV7-9 to TRBJ2-2; TRBD2 is a possible D gene (5 bases). This CDR3 is 14 amino acids long. Looked up from germline, CDR1 is SEHNR and CDR2 is FQNEAQ (reference sequence). Trimming shortened V by 5 bases and J by 0 bases, and 7 bases separated the two germline ends. As DNA, the CDR3 is TGTGCCAGCAGCCAACTAGCGAACACCGGGGAGCTGTTTTTT. It specifies CASSQLANTGELFF.

As regards this clone: The sample has other DNA sequences that encode this CDR3 too. The V gene is TRBV5-1, the J gene TRBJ2-5; TRBD2 might be the D (6 bases). Germline assignment: CDR1 SGHRS and CDR2 YFSETQ. Trimming pared 0 bases from V and 3 bases from J, leaving 9 bases between. The CDR3 extends over 14 amino acids. In DNA, the CDR3 is TGCGCCAGCAGCTTGGGTGGAGGGGAAGAGACCCAGTACTTC. Its protein is CASSLGGGEETQYF.

The chain carries TRBV19 and TRBJ2-7; tentatively, D is TRBD1 or TRBD2 (5 bases each). The CDR3 runs 15 residues. The V end was cut by 7 bases, the J end by 2 bases, with 18 bases between. CDR1 is LNHDA and CDR2 is SQIVND in the germline V gene (reference sequence). The CDR3 is CASTIDGAGTYEQYF. CDR3 coding DNA: TGTGCCAGTACCATTGACGGGGCAGGGACCTACGAGCAGTACTTC.